Listed here is a single TCR beta chain. The antigen remains unidentified. The data stem from a study of CD8 T cells in Susac syndrome. Study-wide results and caveats: The study conceded that relatively few individuals underwent its TCR sequencing and HLA analysis.

High-throughput TCR beta sequencing covered peripheral CD8+ and CD4+ T cells. TEMRA cells were FACS-enriched and CD8+ and CD4+ T cells negatively isolated. RNA was extracted with the RNeasy kit, and a quantity of roughly 0.5 to 1 ug was reverse transcribed using random hexamers. immunoSEQ multiplex PCR amplified TCR beta CDR3 across 54 Vbeta, 13 Jbeta. Using its own MiXCR run on the immunoSEQ multiplex PCR reads, TCRdb lists one record per CDR3 protein. In the table there are about 300,000 distinct CDR3 sequences, about 92% of which are singletons. Deletions cut 8 bases from V and 2 bases from J, with 10 bases between. The CDR3 has 13 amino acids.

The sample was CD4+ T cells from PBMCs. This chain connects TRBV12-3 or TRBV12-4 to TRBJ1-3; tentatively, D is TRBD1 (6 bases). The sequence was obtained from a human donor with multiple sclerosis. CDR3 amino acids: CASGNRAGNTIYF. The CDR3 bases are TGTGCCAGCGGAAACAGGGCTGGAAACACCATATATTTT.